Each of the 21 T cell receptor beta chains below was sequenced from the same sample in a study of cytomegalovirus exposure and HLA in healthy donors (TCRdb year 2017). The library came from the immunoSEQ multiplex PCR assay. A mixture of 60 forward primers for TCR Vbeta segments and 13 reverse primers for TCR Jbeta segments was used in the multiplex PCR. The table was pulled from immuneACCESS by TCRdb, which kept in-frame rearrangements only. Such tables lose some clones; where checked, under half of the loss comes from unresolved V genes, and the rest has no known cause. This sample comprises 160,000 or so clones, over 80% of them detected only once. Of the sample, under 2% is held by the ten largest clones. The sequencing sample was made of PBMCs. The source is a woman aged 18-29 years in good health and CMV-seronegative.

The chain carries TRBV30 and TRBJ2-1; perhaps TRBD2 as D (6 bases). CDR1 GTSNPN and CDR2 SVGIG come from the germline V gene (reference sequence). Trimming cost V 2 bases and J 3 bases, with 11 bases left between them. CDR3 length: 14 amino acids. Written as DNA, the CDR3 is TGTGCCTGGAGTCCGGGGGTTATCTACAATGAGCAGTTCTTC. Translation: CAWSPGVIYNEQFF.

The chain joins TRBV7-2 to TRBJ1-6; perhaps TRBD1 as D (5 bases). The V gene lost 1 base and the J gene lost 6 bases, with 19 bases spanning the gap. Looked up from germline, CDR1 is SGHTA and CDR2 is FQGNSA. This CDR3 comprises 18 residues. The CDR3 DNA reads as TGTGCCAGCAGCTTAGTAAGGATGGGGGGTAAAAGTAATTCACCCCTCCACTTT. Its protein product is CASSLVRMGGKSNSPLHF.

This clone was counted once. The gene calls are TRBV5-4 and TRBJ2-6, with D tentatively TRBD1 (5 bases). This CDR3 is 15 amino acids long. Trimming pared 1 base from V and 9 bases from J, leaving 14 bases between. Per germline, CDR1 SGHNT and CDR2 YYREEE (reference sequence). CDR3 sequence (DNA): TGTGCCAGCAGCTTGTATCAGGGTAAGGGCAACGTCCTGACTTTC. This codes for CASSLYQGKGNVLTF.

This clone was picked up a small number of times. The chain links TRBV18 to TRBJ1-5; D is unclear. Germline assignment: CDR1 KGHSH and CDR2 LQKENI. V shed 0 bases and J shed 6 bases, with 21 bases lying between them. There are 18 residues in the CDR3. The DNA for the CDR3 is TGTGCCAGCTCACCACCTCAAGTGACGGGGAATCCAGCTCAGCCCCAGCATTTT. Protein: CASSPPQVTGNPAQPQHF.

This chain uses TRBV12-5 with TRBJ2-1; maybe TRBD2 (6 bases). Germline CDR1 and CDR2: LGHNT and FRNRAP. Trimming pared 1 base from V and 3 bases from J, leaving 7 bases between. This CDR3 is built from 14 residues. The DNA for the CDR3 is TGTGCTAGTGGTTTGGGGGGGGACTACAATGAGCAGTTCTTC. Protein: CASGLGGDYNEQFF.

V is TRBV30 and J is TRBJ1-4; D perhaps matches TRBD1 (6 bases). CDR1 and CDR2 (germline): GTSNPN, SVGIG (reference sequence). Trimming pared 0 bases from V and 8 bases from J, leaving 13 bases between. The CDR3 loop spans 14 amino acids. CDR3 coding DNA: TGTGCCTGGAGTGTACAGGGTTCGAAGGAAAAACTGTTTTTT. Amino acid sequence: CAWSVQGSKEKLFF.

Only one count was recorded for this clone. V and J are TRBV9 and TRBJ1-2; no clear D gene. The CDR3 covers 12 residues. V was clipped by 0 bases and J by 5 bases, with 5 bases between them. The V gene's germline CDR1 is SGDLS and CDR2 YYNGEE. CDR3 coding DNA: TGTGCCAGCAGCGTAGACTTTTATGGCTACACCTTC. It encodes CASSVDFYGYTF.

This clone was picked up a small number of times. The chain joins TRBV27 to TRBJ1-6, with 9 bases aligning to TRBD1. CDR3 length: 16 amino acids. Trimming cost V 7 bases and J 4 bases; bases outside gene matches: 8. The germline V gene has CDR1 MNHEY and CDR2 SMNVEV (reference sequence). Here the CDR3 DNA reads TGTGCCAGCACCTCATCCGGGACAGGGTATAATTCACCCCTCCACTTT. Translated: CASTSSGTGYNSPLHF.

The rearrangement uses TRBV5-4 and TRBJ2-6; D perhaps matches TRBD1 (6 bases). CDR3 length: 16 residues. V lost 2 bases and J lost 4, with 13 bases in between. CDR1 and CDR2 (germline): SGHNT, YYREEE (reference sequence). The CDR3 reads CASSLRQEAGANVLTF. The CDR3 nucleotides read TGTGCCAGCAGCTTAAGACAGGAAGCCGGGGCCAACGTCCTGACTTTC.

This clone came up once. This sequence joins TRBV9 and TRBJ2-2; D possibly corresponds to TRBD2 (5 bases). V lost 3 bases, J lost 1 base, and 10 bases lay in between. Germline V gene sequence: CDR1 SGDLS, CDR2 YYNGEE. This CDR3 has 15 residues. CDR3 region: CASSDRGQNTGELFF. As DNA, the CDR3 is TGTGCCAGCAGCGATAGAGGGCAGAACACCGGGGAGCTGTTTTTT.

V gene TRBV27 combines with J gene TRBJ1-6; no firm D call. The CDR3 has 16 residues. Germline V lookup: CDR1 MNHEY, CDR2 SMNVEV (reference sequence). Trimming left V 3 bases short and J 9 bases short, with 18 bases between. CDR3 protein: CASSLVMDSGRSPLHF. DNA for the CDR3: TGTGCCAGCAGTTTGGTAATGGACTCCGGACGTTCACCCCTCCACTTT.

This clone was detected once. The chain joins TRBV6-1 to TRBJ1-2; D unclear. V was clipped by 4 bases and J by 5 bases, with 20 bases between them. Germline CDR1 is MNHNS and CDR2 is SASEGT. CDR3 size: 16 residues. The CDR3 reads CASSVLEGGRGYGYTF. Written as DNA, the CDR3 is TGTGCCAGCAGTGTATTGGAGGGAGGGAGAGGGTATGGCTACACCTTC.

The chain combines TRBV9 with TRBJ1-2; no clear D gene. V dropped 6 bases and J dropped 5 bases, with 11 bases sitting between them. This CDR3 is built from 12 residues. The V gene's germline CDR1 is SGDLS and CDR2 YYNGEE. CDR3 DNA: TGTGCCAGCATCCTCTTCCTATATGGCTACACCTTC. This codes for CASILFLYGYTF.

The genes are TRBV5-1 and TRBJ2-1; D remains ambiguous. Germline assignment: CDR1 SGHRS and CDR2 YFSETQ. Trimming pared 0 bases from V and 3 bases from J, leaving 7 bases between. The CDR3 contains 14 residues. CDR3 region: CASSLVRLYNEQFF. For the CDR3, the DNA is TGCGCCAGCAGCTTGGTGAGACTCTACAATGAGCAGTTCTTC.

Of note for this clone: At the DNA level, this CDR3 is encoded by other sequences in the same sample as well. This sequence joins TRBV18 and TRBJ2-1; TRBD1 aligns across 9 bases. Germline V gene sequence: CDR1 KGHSH, CDR2 LQKENI. J lost 7 bases, V lost 0 bases, and 4 bases had no gene match. CDR3 size: 15 residues. CDR3 protein: CASSPPGTGYNEQFF. The CDR3 DNA sequence: TGTGCCAGCTCACCACCGGGGACAGGGTATAATGAGCAGTTCTTC. Full variable domain (remainder filled in from reference TRBV18 and TRBJ2-1): NAGVMQNPRHLVRRRGQEARLRCSPMKGHSHVYWYRQLPEEGLKFMVYLQKENIIDESGMPKERFSAEFPKEGPSILRIQQVVRGDSAAYFCASSPPGTGYNEQFFGPGTRLTVL.

This sequence joins TRBV10-1 and TRBJ2-5; D uncertain. V lost 9 bases to trimming and J lost 7 bases, with 12 bases between them. The CDR3 has 11 amino acids. Germline CDR1 is WNHNN and CDR2 is SYGVQD (reference sequence). In DNA form, the CDR3 reads TGCGCCAGAAAACGACCGGGGACCCAGTACTTC. Encoded protein: CARKRPGTQYF.

The chain employs TRBV5-5 and TRBJ2-3, with D hard to call. Trimming left V 2 bases short and J 4 bases short, with 14 bases between. Germline CDR1 and CDR2: SGHKS and YYEKEE (reference sequence). The CDR3 contains 15 residues. CDR3: CASSFSPVGPDTQYF. Here the CDR3 DNA reads TGTGCCAGCAGCTTTAGCCCGGTCGGCCCAGATACGCAGTATTTT.

This clone was seen more than once but under ten times. The chain joins TRBV6-4 to TRBJ2-3, with unresolved D. CDR3 length equals 16 residues. Germline CDR1 is MRHNA and CDR2 is SNTAGT. V lost 3 bases and J lost 3, with 16 bases in between. CDR3 sequence (DNA): TGTGCCAGCAGTGAGGCCCTAGTAGACGGGACAGATACGCAGTATTTT. Protein: CASSEALVDGTDTQYF.

The CDR3 reads CSVNPGDSGNTIYF. The CDR3 nucleotides are TGCAGCGTCAATCCAGGGGATTCTGGAAACACCATATATTTT. This chain links TRBV29-1 with TRBJ1-3; D perhaps matches TRBD1 (6 bases). Trimming stripped 6 bases from V and 1 base from J, with 13 bases between. The germline gives CDR1 SQVTM, CDR2 ANQGSEA. This CDR3 has 14 residues. The variable domain in full, with the rest retrieved from reference TRBV29-1 and TRBJ1-3, is SAVISQKPSRDICQRGTSLTIQCQVDSQVTMMFWYRQQPGQSLTLIATANQGSEATYESGFVIDKFPISRPNLTFSTLTVSNMSPEDSSIYLCSVNPGDSGNTIYFGEGSWLTVV.

The rearrangement uses TRBV2 and TRBJ2-7; 11 bases are shared with TRBD2. The CDR3 extends over 13 amino acids. The germline V gene encodes CDR1 SNHLY and CDR2 FYNNEI. V was pared by 10 bases and J by 1 base, with 3 bases of the junction left unmatched. The CDR3 sequence is CATSSGGSYEQYF. The CDR3 nucleotides are TGTGCCACCTCTAGCGGGGGGTCCTACGAGCAGTACTTC.

This chain links TRBV7-2 with TRBJ1-2; TRBD1 agrees at 9 bases. The trim removed 3 bases at V and 1 base at J, leaving 6 bases unmatched. This CDR3 has 16 residues. From germline, CDR1 is SGHTA and CDR2 FQGNSA. This chain's CDR3 is CASSLGQGSLNYGYTF. CDR3 in DNA: TGTGCCAGCAGCTTGGGACAGGGCTCTCTTAACTATGGCTACACCTTC.